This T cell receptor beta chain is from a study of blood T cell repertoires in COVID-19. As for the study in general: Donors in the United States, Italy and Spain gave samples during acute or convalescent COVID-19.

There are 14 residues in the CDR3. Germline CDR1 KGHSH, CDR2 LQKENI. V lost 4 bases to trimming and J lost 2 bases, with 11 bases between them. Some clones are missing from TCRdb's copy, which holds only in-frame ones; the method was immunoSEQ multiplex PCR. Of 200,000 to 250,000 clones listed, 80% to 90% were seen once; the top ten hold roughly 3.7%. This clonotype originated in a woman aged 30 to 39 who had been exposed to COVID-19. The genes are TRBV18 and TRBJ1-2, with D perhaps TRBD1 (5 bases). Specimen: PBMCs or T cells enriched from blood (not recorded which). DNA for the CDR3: TGTGCCAGCTCACATCAGGGTGACAACTATGGCTACACCTTC. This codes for CASSHQGDNYGYTF.